This T cell receptor beta chain is from a study of T cells in Graves' hyperthyroidism and ophthalmopathy. On the study more broadly: Peripheral blood was taken when the disease was first diagnosed, before any treatment began. Overall study findings and caveats: Within blood appeared most thyroid clonotypes that had expanded above 0.001.

RNA transcripts provided the source from which TCR beta CDR3 regions were amplified. HTBI primers were the set used in a first-round RT-PCR of the TCR CDR3. TCRdb itself ran the multiplex PCR reads through MiXCR, one entry per CDR3 protein. Of hundreds of thousands of distinct CDR3 sequences listed, over 35% are singletons. This clonotype occurred many times. What it binds is unknown. Germline V gene sequence: CDR1 LNHNV, CDR2 YYDKDF (reference sequence). This CDR3 has 13 amino acids. V was shortened by 3 bases and J by 3 bases, with 6 bases between the two germline ends. Diagnoses rested on clinical symptoms, serum thyroxine and TRAb, thyroid ultrasound and orbital computed tomography. The authors took PBMCs from 10 ml fresh peripheral blood.

The sequenced sample consisted of blood. The chain links TRBV15 to TRBJ1-5; no clear D. This clonotype originated in a man aged 18 to 30 with Graves' hyperthyroidism. This CDR3 reads CATSSGPNQPQHF. Written as DNA, the CDR3 is TGTGCCACCAGCAGCGGCCCCAATCAGCCCCAGCATTTT.